These 19 T cell receptor beta chains were all obtained from the same sample, sequenced in a study of blood T cell repertoires in COVID-19. The assay was immunoSEQ multiplex PCR, and TCRdb's table has in-frame clones only and misses some. The data show 90,000 or so clones, with around 86% seen just once and about 5.5% held by the top ten. The sequencing input was peripheral blood. The receptors derive from a man in his sixties with COVID-19, enrolled during active disease.

The J gene is TRBJ1-6, the V gene TRBV20-1, with 7 bases aligning to TRBD1. The CDR3 loop spans 11 amino acids. CDR1 is DFQATT and CDR2 is SNEGSKA in the germline V gene (reference sequence). After removal of 3 bases from V and 17 bases from J, the junction contained 7 bases not matched to a gene. The CDR3 is CSASQRTGFHF. The DNA for the CDR3 is TGCAGTGCTAGCCAGCGGACAGGATTCCACTTT.

The chain combines TRBV19 with TRBJ1-5; 9 bases line up with TRBD1. Germline CDR1 reads LNHDA; CDR2 reads SQIVND (reference sequence). The CDR3 runs to 16 residues. Losses at the gene ends were 3 bases for V and 4 bases for J; bases not matched to a gene: 7. In DNA form, the CDR3 reads TGTGCCAGTAGTATTAGAGGGACAGGGCTGAATCAGCCCCAGCATTTT. Translating gives CASSIRGTGLNQPQHF.

CDR3 DNA sequence: TGTGCCAGCAGCCGACTAACAGGGGATTGGTACAATGAGCAGTTCTTC. Residues: CASSRLTGDWYNEQFF. The V call is TRBV27, the J call TRBJ2-1; 7 bases match TRBD1. V was clipped by 6 bases and J by 4 bases; unmatched bases: 12. The CDR3 length is 16 residues. Germline V gene lookup returns CDR1 MNHEY and CDR2 SMNVEV (reference sequence).

V gene TRBV11-3 combines with J gene TRBJ2-1; D possibly corresponds to TRBD2 (6 bases). This CDR3 has 12 residues. Trimming cost V 7 bases and J 5 bases, with 9 bases left between them. CDR1 is SGHNT and CDR2 is YENEEA in the germline V gene. The CDR3 DNA is TGTGCCAGCAACGAGCGGGACAATGAGCAGTTCTTC. Its translation: CASNERDNEQFF.

The rearrangement links TRBV3-1 (or the pseudogene TRBV3-2) to TRBJ1-1, with 7 bases lining up with TRBD1. J was trimmed by 5 bases and V by 0 bases; bases with no gene match: 6. The CDR3 is 15 residues long. In germline, CDR1 is LGHDT, CDR2 YNNKEL (reference sequence). CDR3 amino acids: CASSQELQTGTEAFF. The CDR3 DNA follows: TGTGCCAGCAGCCAAGAGCTACAGACAGGGACTGAAGCTTTCTTT.

The J gene is TRBJ2-2, the V gene TRBV19; the D gene is possibly TRBD2 (5 bases). Per the germline V gene, CDR1 is LNHDA and CDR2 is SQIVND (reference sequence). V was cut by 1 base and J by 9 bases, with 12 bases left in between. This CDR3 has 14 residues. The CDR3 DNA follows: TGTGCCAGTAGTATAGGACGAGGGTTGCGGGAGCTGTTTTTT. This sequence encodes CASSIGRGLRELFF.

A single count supports this clone. The chain employs TRBV29-1 and TRBJ2-7; the match to TRBD1 covers 9 bases. With 5 bases clipped from V and 4 bases from J, the junction kept 6 bases outside the gene matches. Germline V gene lookup returns CDR1 SQVTM and CDR2 ANQGSEA. This CDR3 is built from 13 residues. This chain's CDR3 is CSVKGTGYYEQYF. The CDR3 nucleotides are TGCAGCGTTAAAGGGACAGGGTATTACGAGCAGTACTTC.

This sequence joins TRBV3-1 (or the pseudogene TRBV3-2) and TRBJ2-1; 13 nucleotides align to TRBD2. Germline assignment: CDR1 LGHDT and CDR2 YNNKEL (reference sequence). This CDR3 comprises 15 residues. The V gene end was trimmed by 2 bases and the J gene end by 7 bases; junction bases not matched to a gene: 2. The CDR3 loop is CASSQTSGRANEQFF. In DNA form, the CDR3 reads TGTGCCAGCAGCCAAACTAGCGGGAGGGCAAATGAGCAGTTCTTC.

V gene TRBV19 combines with J gene TRBJ2-5; 7 bases align to TRBD1. Germline V lookup: CDR1 LNHDA, CDR2 SQIVND (reference sequence). With V trimmed by 4 bases and J by 3 bases, 8 bases remained unmatched. This CDR3 region has 15 residues. The CDR3 bases are TGTGCCAGTAGTACCACCTCCGGGACAGAAGAGACCCAGTACTTC. Translated, it gives CASSTTSGTEETQYF.

V is TRBV14 and J is TRBJ1-2; 8 nucleotides line up with TRBD1. After removal of 1 base from V and 6 bases from J, the junction contained 1 base not matched to a gene. The CDR3 totals 13 residues. CDR1 is SGHDN, CDR2 FVKESK, per germline. CDR3 residues: CASSQGTGNGYTF. The CDR3 DNA reads TGTGCCAGCAGCCAAGGGACAGGGAATGGCTACACCTTC.

This clone came up a few times. The genes are TRBV29-1 and TRBJ2-1; 12 bases match TRBD1. CDR1 SQVTM and CDR2 ANQGSEA come from the germline V gene. This CDR3 is built from 12 residues. The ends lost 7 bases at V and 6 bases at J; junction bases unmatched: 1. CDR3 coding DNA: TGCAGCGGGGACAGGGGGCGCAATGAGCAGTTCTTC. Translating gives CSGDRGRNEQFF.

The gene calls are TRBV9 and TRBJ2-2; TRBD1 matches 7 bases. Germline V CDR1 and CDR2: SGDLS, YYNGEE. The CDR3 totals 14 residues. Germline trimming cut 3 bases from V and 7 bases from J; bases unmatched to any gene: 6. CDR3 sequence (DNA): TGTGCCAGCAGCGCACAGGGGAAGGACGGGGAGCTGTTTTTT. Translation gives CASSAQGKDGELFF.

This chain uses TRBV7-2 with TRBJ1-1; D uncertain. V shed 2 bases and J shed 10 bases, with 8 bases lying between them. Germline V gene data show CDR1 as SGHTA and CDR2 as FQGNSA. This CDR3 region has 11 residues. The CDR3 DNA reads as TGTGCCAGCAGCTTAAGGAGTGGAGCTTTCTTT. Translating gives CASSLRSGAFF.

The chain uses TRBV30 and TRBJ2-2; possibly TRBD2 for D (6 bases). Germline CDR1 GTSNPN, CDR2 SVGIG (reference sequence). The length of the CDR3 is 15 residues. V lost 7 bases and J lost 0, with 15 bases in between. CDR3 protein: CASWGVIANTGELFF. CDR3 coding DNA: TGTGCCTCATGGGGGGTTATCGCGAACACCGGGGAGCTGTTTTTT. Based on the CDR3 plus reference TRBV30 and TRBJ2-2, the full variable domain is SQTIHQWPATLVQPVGSPLSLECTVEGTSNPNLYWYRQAAGRGLQLLFYSVGIGQISSEVPQNLSASRPQDRQFILSSKKLLLSDSGFYLCASWGVIANTGELFFGEGSRLTVL.

This chain connects TRBV2 to TRBJ1-3; D not resolved. Germline V lookup: CDR1 SNHLY, CDR2 FYNNEI. Trimming pared 6 bases from V and 4 bases from J, leaving 7 bases between. The CDR3 spans 12 residues. Here the CDR3 reads CASRGEGNTIYF. CDR3 nucleotide sequence: TGTGCCAGCAGGGGCGAAGGAAACACCATATATTTT.

The chain links TRBV6-2 or TRBV6-3 to TRBJ2-7; 11 bases are a match to TRBD2. This CDR3 spans 18 amino acids. After removal of 6 bases from V and 2 bases from J, the junction contained 15 bases not matched to a gene. The germline V gene has CDR1 MNHEY and CDR2 SVGEGT. The CDR3, as DNA: TGTGCCAGCAGCCCTTCCTTTTTAGCGGGAGGGCCTGCCTACGAGCAGTACTTC. Its protein product is CASSPSFLAGGPAYEQYF.

The chain combines TRBV19 with TRBJ1-4; TRBD1 aligns across 7 bases. CDR1 and CDR2 from the germline V gene are LNHDA and SQIVND (reference sequence). The CDR3 sequence is 15 residues long. V shed 5 bases, J shed 4 bases, and the junction held 7 bases outside the gene matches. CDR3 protein: CASSPYRGGNEKLFF. DNA of the CDR3: TGTGCCAGTAGTCCTTACAGGGGCGGTAATGAAAAACTGTTTTTT.

The chain uses TRBV9 and TRBJ1-2; 8 bases match TRBD1. V dropped 2 bases and J dropped 4; count of bases not matched to a gene: 7. Germline V gene lookup returns CDR1 SGDLS and CDR2 YYNGEE. The CDR3 consists of 15 residues. The CDR3, as DNA: TGTGCCAGCAGCGTCGGCTCCAGGGGGCGCTATGGCTACACCTTC. Translated, it gives CASSVGSRGRYGYTF.

The gene calls are TRBV6-5 and TRBJ2-2, with a tentative D call TRBD2 (6 bases). Between the trimmed V and J ends, which lost 2 bases and 5 bases, there was a span of 12 bases. Germline lookup yields CDR1 MNHEY and CDR2 SVGAGI. This CDR3 is built from 15 residues. In DNA, the CDR3 is TGTGCCAGCAGTTACCAGGGACTTCGAACCGGGGAGCTGTTTTTT. It yields the protein CASSYQGLRTGELFF.